This entry describes one T cell receptor (beta chain). The sample originates from a study of technical replicates of blood from a few donors. Sequencing was performed with immunoSEQ multiplex PCR; in TCRdb, only in-frame clones are kept and a portion is missing. The repertoire holds around 100,000 clones, with around 96% as singletons. The germline gives CDR1 MDHEN, CDR2 SYDVKM. V lost 6 bases to trimming and J lost 3 bases; unmatched junction nucleotides: 7. This CDR3 comprises 14 residues. The sequenced material came from T cells isolated from PBMCs. V and J are TRBV28 and TRBJ1-2, with 7 bases lining up with TRBD1. The receptor comes from a human donor in good health. In nucleotides, the CDR3 is TGTGCCAGCAGAAAGACAGGGTTGGACTATGGCTACACCTTC. This translates into CASRKTGLDYGYTF.